The 19 T cell receptor beta chains presented below share a single source sample, sequenced in a study of T cell clonality in common variable immunodeficiency. Here immunoSEQ multiplex PCR was the method, and the copy in TCRdb shows in-frame clones only, minus some. The sample presents 55,000 to 65,000 clones, none singletons. Sequenced input: peripheral blood mononuclear cells. All receptors derive from a person aged 18 to 70 in good health.

This clone was counted ten times or more. The missing CDR3 end, 3 residues past where the read stops, is filled in from the germline J gene. This chain uses TRBV30 with TRBJ1-5; D possibly corresponds to TRBD1 (5 bases). The CDR3 contains 15 residues. CDR1 is GTSNPN and CDR2 is SVGIG in the germline V gene (reference sequence). V was cut by 0 bases and J by 5 bases, with 14 bases left in between. Here the CDR3 reads CAWSVSGRGDQPQHF. CDR3 DNA, as far as it was read: TGTGCCTGGAGTGTTTCCGGGAGGGGTGATCAGCCC.

The table lists this clone with many counts. The read gets to within 3 residues of the CDR3 end, and the germline J gene fills in the rest. The genes are TRBV19 and TRBJ2-2, with 14 bases lining up with TRBD2. The trim removed 1 base at V and 6 bases at J, leaving 10 bases unmatched. Germline loops: CDR1 LNHDA, CDR2 SQIVND (reference sequence). CDR3 size: 19 residues. CDR3 bases read: TGTGCCAGTAGTATAGCGATGGGACTAGCGGGAGTAGTCGCCGGGGAG. Translating it yields CASSIAMGLAGVVAGE. The whole CDR3 sequence is CASSIAMGLAGVVAGELFF.

This clone was seen repeatedly, ten times or more. The read ends 3 residues early relative to the CDR3; the germline J gene fills the gap. The chain has TRBV20-1 and TRBJ2-5; 7 nucleotides line up with TRBD1. Losses at the gene ends were 7 bases for V and 0 bases for J; bases not matched to a gene: 5. Germline CDR1 reads DFQATT; CDR2 reads SNEGSKA (reference sequence). CDR3 length equals 13 residues. The CDR3 DNA, read in part, is TGCAGTGAAAGACAGGGAAACCAAGAGACC. It encodes CSERQGNQET. The whole CDR3 protein reads CSERQGNQETQYF.

This clone was counted ten times or more. With the read ending 3 residues before the CDR3 end, the germline J gene is used to fill in that end. This sequence joins TRBV19 and TRBJ2-2; D possibly corresponds to TRBD2 (6 bases). The germline V and J ends were trimmed by 3 bases and 0 bases, with 14 bases remaining between them. CDR3 length: 17 residues. Germline values: CDR1 LNHDA, CDR2 SQIVND (reference sequence). The CDR3 here is CASSMLRGTPNTGELFF. Partial CDR3 DNA: TGTGCCAGTAGTATGTTGCGGGGCACCCCGAACACCGGGGAG.

Ten or more counts support this clone. The read halts 3 residues ahead of the CDR3 end, with the missing end drawn from the germline J gene. The rearrangement uses TRBV3-1 (or the pseudogene TRBV3-2) and TRBJ1-2; TRBD1 aligns across 8 bases. Losses at the gene ends were 1 base for V and 4 bases for J; bases not matched to a gene: 5. The germline V gene encodes CDR1 LGHDT and CDR2 YNNKEL (reference sequence). There are 15 residues in the CDR3. CDR3 DNA (partial): TGTGCCAGCAGCCAAGGGACAGGGAAATCCTATGGC. Amino acids: CASSQGTGKSYG. In full, the CDR3 reads CASSQGTGKSYGYTF.

Many counts were recorded for this clone. The read ends 3 residues early relative to the CDR3; the germline J gene fills the gap. V usage is TRBV7-8 and J usage is TRBJ1-5; TRBD1 matches 8 bases. V trimming: 1 base; J trimming: 3 bases; junction bases outside the gene matches: 5. The germline CDR1 and CDR2 sequences are SGHVS and FQNEAQ. The CDR3 totals 16 residues. The CDR3 loop is CASSLDSGGLNQPQHF. The part of the CDR3 DNA that was read is TGTGCCAGCAGCTTAGATTCAGGGGGCCTCAATCAGCCC.

This clone occurred many times. The read terminates 3 residues ahead of where the CDR3 ends, so the germline J gene completes it. The rearrangement links TRBV18 to TRBJ2-1; 8 positions match TRBD2. The germline V gene has CDR1 KGHSH and CDR2 LQKENI. Losses at the gene ends were 6 bases for V and 4 bases for J; bases not matched to a gene: 8. This CDR3 contains 15 residues. The covered CDR3 bases are TGTGCCAGCTCCCCAGGTAGCGGGAAATACAATGAG. Translation: CASSPGSGKYNE. The CDR3 as a whole reads CASSPGSGKYNEQFF.

This clone was counted many times. The read comes to an end 3 residues before the CDR3 does, leaving the germline J gene to fill in the end. This chain uses TRBV29-1 with TRBJ2-1; TRBD1 matches at 7 bases. Germline CDR1 reads SQVTM; CDR2 reads ANQGSEA. With 4 bases clipped from V and 2 bases from J, the junction kept 8 bases outside the gene matches. The length of the CDR3 is 15 residues. CDR3 residues: CSVVTTGAPYNEQFF. The part of the CDR3 DNA that was read is TGCAGCGTTGTTACCACAGGGGCCCCCTACAATGAG.

The sample holds many counts of this clone. Read data end 3 residues before the CDR3 end; the end is taken from the germline J gene. This chain uses TRBV20-1 with TRBJ2-3, with a tentative D call TRBD2 (6 bases). The V gene's germline CDR1 is DFQATT and CDR2 SNEGSKA (reference sequence). The CDR3 is 15 residues long. Trimming removed 6 bases from V and 1 base from J, with 17 bases in between. CDR3 DNA, as far as it was read: TGCAGTGCCCAGGGAGGCGGCGGGGGCACAGATACG. Residues: CSAQGGGGGTDT. The entire CDR3 sequence reads CSAQGGGGGTDTQYF.

This clone was recorded at least ten times. Read sequence stops 3 residues before the CDR3 end, and the germline J gene provides the missing end. The chain joins TRBV6-1 to TRBJ1-1; D is unclear. The CDR3 is 15 residues long. Trimming stripped 1 base from V and 6 bases from J, with 15 bases between. Germline V gives CDR1 MNHNS, CDR2 SASEGT. CDR3 region: CASSEGFWANAEAFF. The covered CDR3 bases are TGTGCCAGCAGTGAAGGCTTTTGGGCCAATGCTGAA.

Many counts were recorded for this clone. The read stops 3 residues short of the end of the CDR3; the missing end is completed from the germline J gene. This sequence joins TRBV19 and TRBJ2-5, with 11 bases matching TRBD1. Germline values: CDR1 LNHDA, CDR2 SQIVND (reference sequence). The V segment lost 6 bases and the J segment 4 bases; nucleotides outside the gene matches: 4. The CDR3 consists of 14 residues. The part of the CDR3 DNA that was read is TGTGCCAGTAGGGACAGGGGGCGAGGAGAGACC. This gives the protein CASRDRGRGET. The whole CDR3 protein is CASRDRGRGETQYF.

The table lists this clone with many counts. The read finishes 3 residues shy of the CDR3 end, and the germline J gene is used to complete it. This sequence joins TRBV7-2 and TRBJ1-2, with TRBD1 matching 9 bases. Germline values: CDR1 SGHTA, CDR2 FQGNSA. J gave up 6 bases and V 5 bases, and 10 bases lay outside the gene matches. The CDR3 runs 15 residues. CDR3 loop: CASSANTQGADGYTF. CDR3 bases read: TGTGCCAGCAGCGCTAACACACAGGGGGCTGATGGC.

This chain's CDR3 is CSASTSGHNEQFF. The covered CDR3 bases are TGCAGTGCATCGACTAGCGGGCACAATGAG. The chain is built from TRBV20-1 and TRBJ2-1, with 10 bases lining up with TRBD2. The read terminates 3 residues ahead of where the CDR3 ends, so the germline J gene completes it. CDR3 length: 13 residues. Germline V gene sequence: CDR1 DFQATT, CDR2 SNEGSKA (reference sequence). The V segment lost 6 bases and the J segment 5 bases; nucleotides outside the gene matches: 4.

This clone has only a few counts. Coverage ceases 3 residues before the CDR3 finishes, and the germline J gene fills in the end. This chain links TRBV5-8 with TRBJ2-1, with a tentative D call TRBD2 (5 bases). The CDR3 loop spans 14 amino acids. Germline V CDR1 and CDR2: SGHTS, YDEGEE. Trimming pared 4 bases from V and 7 bases from J, leaving 15 bases between. CDR3: CASSETPGFNEQFF. Incomplete CDR3 DNA: TGTGCCAGCAGCGAGACCCCGGGGTTTAATGAG.

This clone was seen repeatedly, ten times or more. The sequenced fragment ends 3 residues before the CDR3 boundary, so the rest is inferred from the germline J gene. The chain couples TRBV4-2 to TRBJ2-7, with D hard to call. V gave up 0 bases and J gave up 2 bases, with 8 bases separating them. The CDR3 is 14 residues long. Germline V gene data show CDR1 as LGHNA and CDR2 as YNFKEQ. The CDR3 sequence is CASSQDGGAYEQYF. Incomplete CDR3 DNA: TGTGCCAGCAGCCAAGACGGCGGAGCCTACGAG.

In this sample, this clone turned up many times. The CDR3 is cut off 3 residues early in the read; its end comes from the germline J gene. The chain has TRBV29-1 and TRBJ1-4; 10 bases line up with TRBD1. CDR3 length: 14 amino acids. Germline assignment: CDR1 SQVTM and CDR2 ANQGSEA. V lost 8 bases and J lost 8; bases outside the gene matches: 11. CDR3 DNA, as far as it was read: TGCAGCATCTCTCCGGGACAGGGGCGGGAAAAA. Translated, it gives CSISPGQGREK. The CDR3 reads in full as CSISPGQGREKLFF.

In its sample, this clone was seen many times. The missing CDR3 end, 3 residues past where the read stops, is filled in from the germline J gene. This chain links TRBV5-1 with TRBJ2-4; 11 bases fit TRBD1. The CDR3 is 14 residues long. Germline-derived CDR1 and CDR2 are SGHRS and YFSETQ. Trimming removed 3 bases from V and 8 bases from J; junction bases left unmatched: 4. Here the CDR3 reads CASSWTGGLDIQYF. The part of the CDR3 DNA that was read is TGCGCCAGCAGCTGGACAGGGGGCTTGGACATT.

There are many counts of this clone. Coverage ceases 3 residues before the CDR3 finishes, and the germline J gene fills in the end. The chain uses TRBV6-2 or TRBV6-3 and TRBJ2-1, with 11 bases matching TRBD2. The ends lost 5 bases at V and 8 bases at J; junction bases unmatched: 8. The CDR3 is 15 amino acids. Germline CDR1 is MNHEY and CDR2 is SVGEGT. The CDR3 here is CASSLAGGGLDEQFF. CDR3 DNA, as far as it was read: TGTGCCAGCAGTCTAGCGGGAGGTGGTTTGGATGAG.

This clone was seen ten or more times. The read comes to an end 3 residues before the CDR3 does, leaving the germline J gene to fill in the end. The chain combines TRBV10-2 with TRBJ2-2, with a tentative D call TRBD1 (6 bases). With 7 bases removed from V and 3 bases from J, the gap between germline ends came to 15 bases. The CDR3 covers 15 residues. The germline gives CDR1 WSHSY, CDR2 SAAADI. The CDR3: CASTITTGYTGELFF. The part of the CDR3 DNA that was read is TGCGCCAGCACCATTACCACAGGGTACACCGGGGAG.